This T cell receptor beta chain was sequenced during a study of Graves' ophthalmopathy and Graves' hyperthyroidism. Study-level findings and limits: The blood repertoire also included most expanded thyroid clonotypes above 0.001 frequency.

The TCR beta CDR3 regions underwent amplification from RNA transcripts. An opening RT-PCR round employed HTBI primers and preceded a second-round multiplex PCR. TCRdb re-called the multiplex PCR reads through MiXCR, storing one row per CDR3 protein. The sample gives hundreds of thousands of distinct CDR3 sequences, 15% of which show up once; roughly 7% is in the top ten. Symptoms, serum thyroxine and TRAb, thyroid ultrasound, and orbital computed tomography formed the diagnostic basis. PBMCs originated in approximately 9.2 ml of fresh peripheral blood. V lost 3 bases to trimming and J lost 6 bases; unmatched junction nucleotides: 4. Per germline, CDR1 SQVTM and CDR2 ANQGSEA. This CDR3 contains 12 residues. This clonotype came up many times. Its antigen is unidentified.

The origin of this receptor is a woman in her late teens or twenties with stable Graves' hyperthyroidism. The sample comprised peripheral blood. The rearrangement links TRBV29-1 to TRBJ1-2; TRBD1 matches at 7 bases. The CDR3 DNA follows: TGCAGCGTTGACAGGGGGAGCCATGGCTACACCTTC. The encoded protein is CSVDRGSHGYTF.